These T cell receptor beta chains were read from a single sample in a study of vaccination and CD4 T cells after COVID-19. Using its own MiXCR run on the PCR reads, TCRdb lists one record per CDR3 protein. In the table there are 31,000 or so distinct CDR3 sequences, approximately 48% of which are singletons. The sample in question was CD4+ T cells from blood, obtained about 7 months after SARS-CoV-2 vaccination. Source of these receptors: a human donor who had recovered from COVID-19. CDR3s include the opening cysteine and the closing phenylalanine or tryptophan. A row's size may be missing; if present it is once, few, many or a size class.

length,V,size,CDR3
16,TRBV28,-,CASSTLSGTGNQPQHF
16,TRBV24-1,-,CATSAGGREAGYEQYF
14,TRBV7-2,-,CASSLDPGTDTQYF
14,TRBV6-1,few,CASRTDRPPYGYTF
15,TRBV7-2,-,CASSSGFFGANVLTF
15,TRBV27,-,CASSLRPQGIAEAFF
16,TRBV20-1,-,CSARGLAGVSDGELFF
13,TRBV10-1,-,CASSESGSPARYF
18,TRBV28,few,CASSPGLAGGGPPDTQYF
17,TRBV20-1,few,CSARPRTSGTLDNEQFF
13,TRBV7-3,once,CVSSVGANTEAFF
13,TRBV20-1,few,CSARTGGTDTQYF
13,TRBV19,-,CASSMDRRYEQYF
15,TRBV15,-,CATGEGREIGNTIYF
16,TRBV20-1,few,CSARGLAGGLQETQYF
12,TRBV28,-,CASSLWGAEAFF
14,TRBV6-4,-,CASSERPWANVLTF
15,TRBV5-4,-,CASSPTGTSGRELFF
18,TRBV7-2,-,CASSLVMGLAGGGYEQYF
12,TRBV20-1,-,CSAQGTDLRGIF
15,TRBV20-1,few,CSAPQDGTPYNEQFF
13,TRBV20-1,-,CSARTPNSYEQYF
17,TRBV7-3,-,CASSLIPDAGGTDTQYF
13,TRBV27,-,CAIGLAGNNEQFF
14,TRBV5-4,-,CASSETVYTGELFF
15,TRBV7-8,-,CASSPPQSSYNEQFF
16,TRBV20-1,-,CSAPQASGKNTGELFF
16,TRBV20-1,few,CSASLPGHRSNQPQHF
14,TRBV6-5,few,CASSYKGAHTEAFF
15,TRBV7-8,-,CASRRSAGGGDEQFF
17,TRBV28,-,CASIPTGGVAGSYEQYF
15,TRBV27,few,CASSREARDGYGYTF
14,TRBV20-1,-,CSARAGGVTDTQYF
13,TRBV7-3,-,CASSLDGSYGYTF
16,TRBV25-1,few,CASSYPGTETNYGYTF
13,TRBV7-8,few,CASSTDRNTEAFF
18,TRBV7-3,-,CASSLKESGTGGIHGYTF
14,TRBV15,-,CATSRGPTGRELFF
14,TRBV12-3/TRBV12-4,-,CASSLQGAFNEQFF
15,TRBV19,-,CASQVLREGPNEQFF
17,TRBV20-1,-,CSASPPLLLRETDTQYF